This T cell receptor (beta chain) appears in the sequencing data of a study of T cell changes during pregnancy in multiple sclerosis. Only in-frame clones appear in the TCRdb table, and some are missing; sequencing was by immunoSEQ multiplex PCR. Of about 51,000 clones listed, around 92% are singletons. CDR3 length equals 14 residues. CDR1 is MRHNA, CDR2 SNTAGT, per germline. The V end lost 2 bases, the J end lost 6 bases, and 12 bases lay between the germline ends. V usage is TRBV6-4 and J usage is TRBJ2-3; D remains unclear. The source of this sequence is a female donor with multiple sclerosis, enrolled in a pregnancy study. Sequenced material: CD4+ T cells from peripheral blood mononuclear cells, taken in the third trimester of pregnancy. CDR3 sequence: CASSDSVPGDTQYF. For the CDR3, the DNA is TGTGCCAGCAGTGACAGCGTCCCCGGGGATACGCAGTATTTT.